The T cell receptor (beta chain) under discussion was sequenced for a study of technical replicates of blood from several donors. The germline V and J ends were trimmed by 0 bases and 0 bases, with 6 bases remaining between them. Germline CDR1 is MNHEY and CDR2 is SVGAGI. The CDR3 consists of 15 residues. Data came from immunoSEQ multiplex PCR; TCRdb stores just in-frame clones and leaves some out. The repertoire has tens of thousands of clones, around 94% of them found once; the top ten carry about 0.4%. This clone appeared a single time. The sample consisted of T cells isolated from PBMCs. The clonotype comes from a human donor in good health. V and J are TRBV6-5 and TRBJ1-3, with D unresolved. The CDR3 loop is CASSYSKLSGNTIYF. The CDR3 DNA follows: TGTGCCAGCAGTTACTCTAAGCTCTCTGGAAACACCATATATTTT.